Following are 32 T cell receptor beta chains from one sample sequenced in a study of shared clonotypes between healthy human individuals (dated by TCRdb to the early 2020s). The library was produced with the immunoSEQ multiplex PCR assay. Drawn from immuneACCESS, this table holds only the in-frame rearrangements with V and J called that TCRdb kept. Clones are partly lost; checked studies trace under half to an unresolved V gene and leave the rest unexplained. This sample gives millions of clones in total; approximately 94% of them show up just once. The ten most abundant clones make up about 0.13% of the sample. The specimen was naive CD4+ T cells sorted from blood. Interpreted using the paper, the cell subset or site label stands for: CD45RA+ positively selected. Receptors were obtained from a man between 18 and 29 years old in good health.

This clone was seen only once. The chain has TRBV10-3 and TRBJ1-2, with D possibly matching TRBD1 (6 bases). Trimming pared 3 bases from V and 6 bases from J, leaving 14 bases between. This CDR3 is 14 amino acids long. Per the germline V gene, CDR1 is ENHRY and CDR2 is SYGVKD. The CDR3 loop reads CAISDRGVPDGYTF. In DNA, the CDR3 is TGTGCCATCAGTGATAGGGGGGTGCCGGATGGCTACACCTTC.

This chain joins TRBV6-4 and TRBJ2-7; D is unclear. The V end lost 4 bases, the J end lost 2 bases, and 12 bases lay between the germline ends. CDR1 is MRHNA and CDR2 is SNTAGT in the germline V gene. The CDR3 is 14 residues long. CDR3 nucleotide sequence: TGTGCCAGCAGTGTTTCCCAGGAGACCTACGAGCAGTACTTC. Its translation is CASSVSQETYEQYF.

The V gene is TRBV28, the J gene TRBJ1-5; TRBD1 matches at 8 bases. Germline values: CDR1 MDHEN, CDR2 SYDVKM. J gave up 3 bases and V 7 bases, and 8 bases lay outside the gene matches. The CDR3 covers 15 residues. DNA for the CDR3: TGTGCCAGCACTCCGGGACAGGCCGACAATCAGCCCCAGCATTTT. It codes for CASTPGQADNQPQHF.

V is TRBV10-3 and J is TRBJ2-7; TRBD2 matches at 10 bases. CDR3 size: 15 residues. Germline lookup yields CDR1 ENHRY and CDR2 SYGVKD. The junction had 7 bases not matched to a gene; V was cut back by 6 bases and J by 2 bases. The CDR3 sequence is CAIRRTSGEAYEQYF. Here the CDR3 DNA reads TGTGCCATCAGGCGTACTAGCGGGGAAGCCTACGAGCAGTACTTC.

This clone was recorded once. The rearrangement links TRBV30 to TRBJ1-1, with D perhaps TRBD1 (5 bases). The length of the CDR3 is 15 residues. Germline lookup yields CDR1 GTSNPN and CDR2 SVGIG (reference sequence). Between the trimmed V and J ends, which lost 0 bases and 0 bases, there was a span of 11 bases. The CDR3: CAWSVGVFMNTEAFF. DNA for the CDR3: TGTGCCTGGAGTGTGGGGGTTTTTATGAACACTGAAGCTTTCTTT.

V gene TRBV7-9 combines with J gene TRBJ1-1; weak D call: TRBD1 (5 bases). This CDR3 contains 14 residues. Per germline, CDR1 SEHNR and CDR2 FQNEAQ (reference sequence). The V gene lost 3 bases and the J gene lost 4 bases, with 12 bases spanning the gap. The CDR3 loop reads CASSFQGSVTEAFF. CDR3 bases: TGTGCCAGCAGCTTTCAGGGCTCGGTCACTGAAGCTTTCTTT.

This clone came up a few times. The chain links TRBV30 to TRBJ1-2; no firm D call. CDR1 and CDR2 from the germline V gene are GTSNPN and SVGIG (reference sequence). The CDR3 is 13 amino acids. V was trimmed by 0 bases and J by 6 bases, leaving 11 bases between them. The CDR3, as DNA: TGTGCCTGGAGTGTACCCGGGAGTGATGGCTACACCTTC. Encoded protein: CAWSVPGSDGYTF. The full variable domain, completed using reference TRBV30 and TRBJ1-2, is SQTIHQWPATLVQPVGSPLSLECTVEGTSNPNLYWYRQAAGRGLQLLFYSVGIGQISSEVPQNLSASRPQDRQFILSSKKLLLSDSGFYLCAWSVPGSDGYTFGSGTRLTVV.

The V call is TRBV6-1, the J call TRBJ1-1, with a possible D match to TRBD1 (5 bases). This CDR3 is built from 14 residues. Germline loops: CDR1 MNHNS, CDR2 SASEGT. V was cut by 2 bases and J by 5 bases, with 12 bases left in between. As DNA, the CDR3 is TGTGCCAGCAGTGAAAGATGGGGCAGAACTGAAGCTTTCTTT. It yields the protein CASSERWGRTEAFF.

A remark on this clone: Other DNA sequences in this specimen translate into the identical CDR3. The genes are TRBV7-2 and TRBJ1-5, with D uncertain. In germline, CDR1 is SGHTA, CDR2 FQGNSA. Between the trimmed V and J ends, which lost 1 base and 2 bases, there was a span of 9 bases. This CDR3 comprises 15 residues. The CDR3 reads CASSLVAGGNQPQHF. The CDR3 DNA follows: TGTGCCAGCAGCTTAGTGGCTGGGGGCAATCAGCCCCAGCATTTT.

The gene calls are TRBV4-1 and TRBJ2-1; no clear D gene. V lost 1 base to trimming and J lost 7 bases, with 14 bases between them. The V gene's germline CDR1 is MGHRA and CDR2 YSYEKL. The CDR3 length is 15 residues. The CDR3 sequence: CASSQGHLGVNEQFF. The DNA of the CDR3 is TGCGCCAGCAGCCAAGGGCACCTCGGAGTAAATGAGCAGTTCTTC.

In the case of this clone: Other DNA variants within this sample encode the same CDR3. The chain couples TRBV28 to TRBJ1-2, with D unclear. CDR3 size: 11 residues. The V gene's germline CDR1 is MDHEN and CDR2 SYDVKM. Trimming took 5 bases from V and 4 from J, leaving 5 bases between them. In nucleotides, the CDR3 is TGTGCCAGCAGTGCCGTCTATGGCTACACCTTC. This translates into CASSAVYGYTF.

V gene TRBV9 combines with J gene TRBJ2-1; perhaps TRBD2 as D (7 bases). This CDR3 is 16 amino acids long. With 3 bases removed from V and 8 bases from J, the gap between germline ends came to 21 bases. CDR1 is SGDLS, CDR2 YYNGEE, per germline. In DNA form, the CDR3 reads TGTGCCAGCAGCGGCTACGGGGGGCTGGCGTTGTATGAGCAGTTCTTC. This sequence encodes CASSGYGGLALYEQFF. The full variable domain, with the rest looked up from reference TRBV9 and TRBJ2-1, is DSGVTQTPKHLITATGQRVTLRCSPRSGDLSVYWYQQSLDQGLQFLIQYYNGEERAKGNILERFSAQQFPDLHSELNLSSLELGDSALYFCASSGYGGLALYEQFFGPGTRLTVL.

This chain joins TRBV7-8 and TRBJ2-7; D is ambiguous. Trimming pared 3 bases from V and 6 bases from J, leaving 12 bases between. The CDR3 has 13 amino acids. CDR1 is SGHVS, CDR2 FQNEAQ, per germline. CDR3 coding DNA: TGTGCCAGCAGCTTTGGGGATCTCGGCGAGCAGTACTTC. It encodes CASSFGDLGEQYF.

V usage is TRBV15 and J usage is TRBJ2-3; no reliable D call. Trimming left V 0 bases short and J 6 bases short, with 10 bases between. Per the germline V gene, CDR1 is LNHNV and CDR2 is YYDKDF (reference sequence). The CDR3 runs to 14 residues. CDR3 residues: CATSRDRGTDTQYF. The DNA for the CDR3 is TGTGCCACCAGCAGAGATCGTGGTACGGATACGCAGTATTTT.

The chain combines TRBV2 with TRBJ2-2, with TRBD1 matching over 9 bases. Germline V gives CDR1 SNHLY, CDR2 FYNNEI. This CDR3 is 15 amino acids long. The junction had 2 bases not matched to a gene; V was cut back by 6 bases and J by 0 bases. CDR3 DNA: TGTGCCAGCAGGGGGGACAGGGCGAACACCGGGGAGCTGTTTTTT. Translating gives CASRGDRANTGELFF.

V gene TRBV2 combines with J gene TRBJ1-2, with D possibly being TRBD1 (5 bases). Germline values: CDR1 SNHLY, CDR2 FYNNEI. The CDR3 is 14 residues long. With 8 bases removed from V and 2 bases from J, the gap between germline ends came to 15 bases. The DNA for the CDR3 is TGTGCCAGCGCGTCGGGAGGGGCGAACTATGGCTACACCTTC. Its translation is CASASGGANYGYTF.

The chain joins TRBV18 to TRBJ2-3; TRBD2 might be the D (5 bases). This CDR3 spans 13 amino acids. The V end was cut by 3 bases, the J end by 4 bases, with 8 bases between. Germline values: CDR1 KGHSH, CDR2 LQKENI. Written as DNA, the CDR3 is TGTGCCAGCTCACCCTCGGGGTCAGATACGCAGTATTTT. It is translated as CASSPSGSDTQYF.

Here the CDR3 reads CASSQTGVLGEKLFF. The CDR3 DNA sequence: TGTGCCAGTAGTCAAACAGGGGTCTTGGGTGAAAAACTGTTTTTT. This chain links TRBV19 with TRBJ1-4; 7 bases are a match to TRBD1. CDR3 length equals 15 residues. J lost 7 bases, V lost 5 bases, and 10 bases had no gene match. Looked up from germline, CDR1 is LNHDA and CDR2 is SQIVND (reference sequence).

As for this clone: Other DNA sequences from this sample encode an identical CDR3 as well. The chain recombines TRBV5-1 with TRBJ2-1; D is unclear. Between the trimmed V and J ends, which lost 1 base and 7 bases, there was a span of 6 bases. CDR1 SGHRS and CDR2 YFSETQ come from the germline V gene. The CDR3 has 12 amino acids. The CDR3 reads CASSLNPNEQFF. CDR3 coding DNA: TGCGCCAGCAGCTTGAACCCTAATGAGCAGTTCTTC.

The chain combines TRBV7-3 with TRBJ2-7; D is unresolved. V dropped 4 bases and J dropped 0 bases, with 16 bases sitting between them. CDR1 is SGHTA, CDR2 FQGTGA, per germline. This CDR3 contains 16 residues. CDR3 bases: TGTGCCAGCAGCTCGACGATTCAGGATGGCTCCTACGAGCAGTACTTC. Amino acids: CASSSTIQDGSYEQYF.

V gene TRBV6-6 combines with J gene TRBJ2-2; TRBD2 aligns across 11 bases. Per germline, CDR1 MNHNY and CDR2 SVGAGI (reference sequence). J lost 5 bases, V lost 5 bases, and 7 bases had no gene match. The CDR3 is 16 residues long. CDR3 sequence reads: CASSHGGLAVTGELFF. The CDR3 DNA sequence: TGTGCCAGCAGTCACGGGGGACTAGCGGTTACCGGGGAGCTGTTTTTT.

CDR3 loop: CASSVAGGRYNEQFF. The CDR3 bases are TGTGCCAGCAGCGTAGCGGGAGGCCGGTACAATGAGCAGTTCTTC. The chain couples TRBV9 to TRBJ2-1; TRBD2 agrees at 7 bases. Germline-derived CDR1 and CDR2 are SGDLS and YYNGEE. This CDR3 contains 15 residues. V dropped 0 bases and J dropped 4; count of bases not matched to a gene: 4.

The CDR3 protein is CASRQGMSYEQYF. The CDR3 DNA follows: TGTGCCAGCAGACAGGGTATGTCCTACGAGCAGTACTTC. The genes are TRBV7-2 and TRBJ2-7; possibly TRBD1 for D (6 bases). Trimming stripped 6 bases from V and 1 base from J, with 10 bases between. This CDR3 comprises 13 residues. Germline-derived CDR1 and CDR2 are SGHTA and FQGNSA.

This clone is a singleton in its sample. The rearrangement joins TRBV30 to TRBJ2-7; TRBD1 agrees at 9 bases. CDR3 size: 17 residues. Germline V gene lookup returns CDR1 GTSNPN and CDR2 SVGIG (reference sequence). V trimming: 5 bases; J trimming: 9 bases; junction bases outside the gene matches: 23. DNA for the CDR3: TGTGCCTGGTCCGGCTTTGGTGGTACAGGGGGCGATGTCCGGCAGTACTTC. As protein: CAWSGFGGTGGDVRQYF. The full variable domain, rest sourced from reference TRBV30 and TRBJ2-7, is SQTIHQWPATLVQPVGSPLSLECTVEGTSNPNLYWYRQAAGRGLQLLFYSVGIGQISSEVPQNLSASRPQDRQFILSSKKLLLSDSGFYLCAWSGFGGTGGDVRQYFGPGTRLTVT.

The CDR3 loop is CSVEVGGTSEEQYF. The CDR3 DNA sequence: TGCAGCGTTGAGGTGGGAGGGACTAGCGAGGAGCAGTACTTC. The chain couples TRBV29-1 to TRBJ2-7; 10 bases match TRBD2. Trimming cost V 3 bases and J 7 bases; bases outside gene matches: 9. Germline lookup yields CDR1 SQVTM and CDR2 ANQGSEA. This CDR3 comprises 14 residues.

In its sample, this clone was seen once. The chain is built from TRBV29-1 and TRBJ2-5, with D possibly being TRBD1 (6 bases). In germline, CDR1 is SQVTM, CDR2 ANQGSEA. The V and J ends lost 5 bases and 5 bases respectively, with 12 bases between them. The CDR3 has 12 amino acids. Here the CDR3 reads CSVLGGSETQYF. CDR3 DNA sequence: TGCAGCGTTTTAGGGGGAAGTGAGACCCAGTACTTC.

This chain links TRBV2 with TRBJ2-5, with 12 bases matching TRBD2. Germline V gene data show CDR1 as SNHLY and CDR2 as FYNNEI. The CDR3 extends over 16 amino acids. The V segment lost 9 bases and the J segment 1 base; nucleotides outside the gene matches: 9. This CDR3 reads CASTRLAGGIQETQYF. The CDR3 DNA reads as TGTGCCAGTACCCGCCTAGCGGGGGGGATCCAAGAGACCCAGTACTTC.

This clone was found a few times. CDR3 region: CASSTSLYGYTF. CDR3 DNA sequence: TGTGCCAGTAGTACCTCCCTCTATGGCTACACCTTC. V is TRBV19 and J is TRBJ1-2; no firm D call. The V gene's germline CDR1 is LNHDA and CDR2 SQIVND (reference sequence). V was cut by 4 bases and J by 4 bases, with 7 bases left in between. The CDR3 extends over 12 amino acids.

The rearrangement joins TRBV6-5 to TRBJ1-1; D unclear. Trimming left V 6 bases short and J 1 base short, with 15 bases between. This CDR3 has 15 amino acids. CDR1 is MNHEY, CDR2 SVGAGI, per germline. This chain's CDR3 is CASSPPGPENTEAFF. The CDR3 DNA is TGTGCCAGCAGCCCCCCCGGGCCGGAGAACACTGAAGCTTTCTTT.

The chain joins TRBV14 to TRBJ2-3; D tentatively fits TRBD1 or TRBD2 (5 bases each). The germline gives CDR1 SGHDN, CDR2 FVKESK. V lost 1 base and J 2 bases, leaving 7 bases between the germline ends. This CDR3 is 14 amino acids long. The CDR3 is CASSQGGFTDTQYF. For the CDR3, the DNA is TGTGCCAGCAGCCAAGGGGGGTTCACAGATACGCAGTATTTT. Supplemented by reference TRBV14 and TRBJ2-3, the full variable domain reads EAGVTQFPSHSVIEKGQTVTLRCDPISGHDNLYWYRRVMGKEIKFLLHFVKESKQDESGMPNNRFLAERTGGTYSTLKVQPAELEDSGVYFCASSQGGFTDTQYFGPGTRLTVL.

V is TRBV4-1 and J is TRBJ1-4; unclear D gene. With 4 bases removed from V and 0 bases from J, the gap between germline ends came to 9 bases. CDR1 MGHRA and CDR2 YSYEKL come from the germline V gene. CDR3 length equals 15 residues. The chain's CDR3 is CASSLTVATNEKLFF. For the CDR3, the DNA is TGCGCCAGCAGCCTTACGGTAGCAACTAATGAAAAACTGTTTTTT.

The chain is built from TRBV9 and TRBJ2-2; 14 nucleotides agree with TRBD2. CDR1 is SGDLS and CDR2 is YYNGEE in the germline V gene. There are 19 residues in the CDR3. The ends lost 4 bases at V and 4 bases at J; junction bases unmatched: 12. This CDR3 reads CASSSRTSGGPRGTGELFF. In nucleotides, the CDR3 is TGTGCCAGCAGCTCCCGGACTAGCGGGGGGCCGCGAGGCACCGGGGAGCTGTTTTTT.